A single sample is the source of the 17 T cell receptor beta chains below, sequenced in a study of CD8 T cells in ankylosing spondylitis (dated by TCRdb to between 2016 and 2019). Receptors were amplified or captured by 5' RACE. The data were produced on an Illumina HiSeq 2500. TCRdb trimmed the raw reads at Q25, called clones with MiXCR and kept productive beta chains. Here each entry gathers all rows of one CDR3 protein and keeps the most common genes and DNA. This sample lists 350,000 to 450,000 distinct CDR3 sequences; 20% to 25% were detected once. The ten largest clones represent about an eighth of the sample. Material: blood, either unsorted or a sorted T cell fraction (not recorded which). The receptors were gathered from a male donor with ankylosing spondylitis or in good health (not recorded which).

This chain links TRBV2 with TRBJ2-3, with 15 bases lining up with TRBD2. Germline-derived CDR1 and CDR2 are SNHLY and FYNNEI. The CDR3 has 15 residues. The V and J ends lost 7 bases and 8 bases, in that order; junction bases with no gene match: 7. CDR3 DNA sequence: TGTGCCAGCATAGGGACTAGCGGGGGGAGTCCTACGCAGTATTTT. Translation: CASIGTSGGSPTQYF.

The table lists this clonotype with a few counts. This chain links TRBV6-1 with TRBJ2-4; 7 bases match TRBD1. The trim removed 3 bases at V and 8 bases at J, leaving 4 bases unmatched. The CDR3 length is 13 residues. Germline V gene lookup returns CDR1 MNHNS and CDR2 SASEGT. The CDR3 sequence: CASSDGTVDIQYF. CDR3 sequence (DNA): TGTGCCAGCAGTGACGGGACAGTAGACATTCAGTACTTC.

The chain employs TRBV11-2 and TRBJ2-7, with 10 positions matching TRBD1. The CDR3 has 16 amino acids. V was clipped by 5 bases and J by 7 bases; unmatched bases: 14. Germline CDR1 SGHAT, CDR2 FQNNGV. DNA for the CDR3: TGTGCCAGCAGCCTCCTGGCGGGGGACAGGGGACCTGAGCAGTACTTC. This translates into CASSLLAGDRGPEQYF.

This chain links TRBV7-6 with TRBJ2-3; D is unresolved. The V and J ends lost 7 bases and 0 bases respectively, with 11 bases between them. Per germline, CDR1 SGHVS and CDR2 FNYEAQ. The CDR3 contains 14 residues. The CDR3 region has the DNA TGTGCCAGCAAGGGCGGCGCTAGCACAGATACGCAGTATTTT. It codes for CASKGGASTDTQYF.

V and J are TRBV6-1 and TRBJ2-3; D might be TRBD2 (7 bases). The CDR3 runs 19 residues. The germline gives CDR1 MNHNS, CDR2 SASEGT. Trimming left V 5 bases short and J 6 bases short, with 30 bases between. The CDR3 nucleotides are TGTGCCAGCAGTCCCACCTGGGGGGGCCTGGGAAGCGGGGTGGATACGCAGTATTTT. Amino acids: CASSPTWGGLGSGVDTQYF.

The chain joins TRBV9 to TRBJ1-5, with D maybe TRBD1 (5 bases). The CDR3 extends over 13 amino acids. The V gene lost 3 bases and the J gene lost 3 bases, with 7 bases spanning the gap. Germline V gene sequence: CDR1 SGDLS, CDR2 YYNGEE. CDR3 region: CASSAGFNQPQHF. As DNA, the CDR3 is TGTGCCAGCAGCGCAGGGTTCAATCAGCCCCAGCATTTT.

V usage is TRBV4-1 and J usage is TRBJ2-5; 8 bases map to TRBD2. The CDR3 runs to 16 residues. Germline CDR1 and CDR2: MGHRA and YSYEKL. Losses at the gene ends were 5 bases for V and 3 bases for J; bases not matched to a gene: 11. The CDR3 DNA reads TGCGCCAGCAGCACCTCGGACGGGGGGGGAAAAGAGACCCAGTACTTC. Amino acid sequence: CASSTSDGGGKETQYF.

This clonotype appeared a few times. This chain links TRBV4-2 with TRBJ2-7; 7 bases are a match to TRBD1. The CDR3 has 16 residues. The V gene's germline CDR1 is LGHNA and CDR2 YNFKEQ. With V trimmed by 0 bases and J by 5 bases, 10 bases remained unmatched. The CDR3 sequence is CASSQEDRDRANEQYF. CDR3 nucleotide sequence: TGTGCCAGCAGCCAAGAGGACCGCGACAGGGCCAACGAGCAGTACTTC.

This chain connects TRBV2 to TRBJ2-5; D assignment may be TRBD1 or TRBD2 (5 bases each). Germline V gene lookup returns CDR1 SNHLY and CDR2 FYNNEI. The CDR3 has 15 amino acids. Trimming pared 3 bases from V and 1 base from J, leaving 12 bases between. The CDR3 sequence is CASSDTGTVQETQYF. The CDR3 DNA sequence: TGTGCCAGCAGTGATACCGGGACGGTCCAAGAGACCCAGTACTTC.

The table lists this clonotype with a few counts. This chain connects TRBV12-3 or TRBV12-4 to TRBJ2-1; 7 nucleotides agree with TRBD1. V lost 8 bases and J lost 3; bases outside the gene matches: 1. The CDR3 length is 12 residues. The DNA of the CDR3 is TGTGCCAGCGGACAGGACTACAATGAGCAGTTCTTC. Amino acids: CASGQDYNEQFF.

The V call is TRBV29-1, the J call TRBJ2-7; D perhaps matches TRBD1 (6 bases). This CDR3 comprises 11 residues. Trimming removed 5 bases from V and 5 bases from J, with 10 bases in between. Germline loops: CDR1 SQVTM, CDR2 ANQGSEA. CDR3 in amino acids: CSVPGVHEQYF. The CDR3 DNA reads TGCAGCGTTCCAGGGGTCCACGAGCAGTACTTC.

This clonotype was picked up a small number of times. This sequence joins TRBV5-1 and TRBJ2-2, with D perhaps TRBD1 (5 bases). Germline V CDR1 and CDR2: SGHRS, YFSETQ. CDR3 length equals 17 residues. Trimming shortened V by 1 base and J by 0 bases, and 13 bases separated the two germline ends. The CDR3, as DNA: TGCGCCAGCAGCTTGTACTCCTTGGACACGAACACCGGGGAGCTGTTTTTT. Its protein product is CASSLYSLDTNTGELFF.

The rearrangement joins TRBV20-1 to TRBJ2-5, with D perhaps being TRBD1 or TRBD2 (5 bases each). Trimming removed 7 bases from V and 0 bases from J, with 9 bases in between. The germline V gene has CDR1 DFQATT and CDR2 SNEGSKA (reference sequence). The CDR3 totals 12 residues. The CDR3 DNA sequence: TGCAGTGGAGGGACGGACCAAGAGACCCAGTACTTC. It codes for CSGGTDQETQYF.

This clonotype came up many times. The CDR3 sequence is CAIRTFSDTQYF. In DNA form, the CDR3 reads TGTGCCATCAGGACCTTTTCTGATACGCAGTATTTT. The genes are TRBV10-3 and TRBJ2-3; D is undetermined. CDR3 length: 12 residues. V was pared by 6 bases and J by 6 bases, with 10 bases between. Germline CDR1 and CDR2: ENHRY and SYGVKD.

The table lists this clonotype with a few counts. The genes are TRBV4-2 and TRBJ2-5; the match to TRBD2 covers 7 bases. The CDR3 is made up of 17 amino acids. The germline CDR1 and CDR2 sequences are LGHNA and YNFKEQ. After removal of 0 bases from V and 7 bases from J, the junction contained 14 bases not matched to a gene. CDR3 residues: CASSQDGGGSAWGTQYF. CDR3 DNA: TGTGCCAGCAGCCAAGATGGGGGGGGGTCTGCTTGGGGGACCCAGTACTTC.

Here the CDR3 reads CASRQLAGGADTQYF. Written as DNA, the CDR3 is TGTGCCAGCAGACAACTAGCGGGGGGCGCAGATACGCAGTATTTT. The V and J genes are TRBV9 and TRBJ2-3; 12 bases match TRBD2. The CDR3 covers 15 residues. Losses at the gene ends were 5 bases for V and 4 bases for J; bases not matched to a gene: 5. Germline CDR1 SGDLS, CDR2 YYNGEE.

This chain uses TRBV9 with TRBJ2-3; perhaps TRBD2 as D (5 bases). The V end lost 0 bases, the J end lost 0 bases, and 17 bases lay between the germline ends. The CDR3 spans 18 residues. Germline CDR1 and CDR2: SGDLS and YYNGEE. The CDR3 DNA reads TGTGCCAGCAGCGTAGCCCAGCCAGGATGGGAGAGCACAGATACGCAGTATTTT. Translating gives CASSVAQPGWESTDTQYF.